This TCR beta chain stems from a study of blood T cell repertoires in COVID-19. Study overall: Material from acute and convalescent COVID-19 was sourced from the United States, Italy and Spain. Nucleic acid was either cDNA or gDNA, and it came from T cells, B-cell-depleted T cells, or PBMCs.

V dropped 4 bases and J dropped 4 bases, with 13 bases sitting between them. The CDR3 has 14 residues. CDR1 and CDR2 (germline): LNHDA, SQIVND (reference sequence). Individuals drawn from about two dozen US areas were roughly 18 to 89 years old. Participants were placed into cohorts based on the clinical history they reported. TCRdb's copy holds only in-frame clones and misses some; the assay was immunoSEQ multiplex PCR. The sample carries some 330,000 clones, more than 85% recorded once. The receptor comes from a woman younger than 45 who had recovered from COVID-19. The J gene is TRBJ1-2, the V gene TRBV19; weak D call: TRBD1 (6 bases). The sequencing sample was made of PBMCs or T cells enriched from blood (not recorded which). The CDR3 DNA reads as TGTGCCAGTAGTAGTTTACAGGGCTTCTATGGCTACACCTTC. Its translation is CASSSLQGFYGYTF.